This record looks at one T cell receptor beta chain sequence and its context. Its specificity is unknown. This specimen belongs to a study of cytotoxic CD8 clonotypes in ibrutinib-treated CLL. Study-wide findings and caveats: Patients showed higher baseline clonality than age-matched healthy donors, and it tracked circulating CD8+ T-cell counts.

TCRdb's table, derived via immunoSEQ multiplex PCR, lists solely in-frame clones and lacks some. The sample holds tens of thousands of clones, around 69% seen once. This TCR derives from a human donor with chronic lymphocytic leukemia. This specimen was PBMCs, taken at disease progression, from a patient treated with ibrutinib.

This CDR3 is CASSLGGFQQDTQYF. CDR3 bases: TGCGCCAGCAGCTTGGGGGGATTTCAACAGGATACGCAGTATTTT. The chain combines TRBV5-1 with TRBJ2-3; D is ambiguous. V was clipped by 0 bases and J by 6 bases, with 14 bases between them. CDR3 size: 15 residues. The germline V gene encodes CDR1 SGHRS and CDR2 YFSETQ.